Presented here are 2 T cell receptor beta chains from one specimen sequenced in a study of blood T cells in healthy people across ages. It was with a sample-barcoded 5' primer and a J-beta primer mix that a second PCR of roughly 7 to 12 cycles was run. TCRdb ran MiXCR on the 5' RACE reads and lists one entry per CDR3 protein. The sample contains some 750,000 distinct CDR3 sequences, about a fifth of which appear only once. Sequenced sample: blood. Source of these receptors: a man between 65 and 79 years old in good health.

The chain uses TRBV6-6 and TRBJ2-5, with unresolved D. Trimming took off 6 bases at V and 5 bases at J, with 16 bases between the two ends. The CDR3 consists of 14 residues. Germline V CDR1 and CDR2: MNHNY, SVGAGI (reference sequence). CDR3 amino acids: CASRGPALLETQYF. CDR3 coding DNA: TGTGCCAGCAGGGGTCCCGCACTTTTGGAGACCCAGTACTTC.

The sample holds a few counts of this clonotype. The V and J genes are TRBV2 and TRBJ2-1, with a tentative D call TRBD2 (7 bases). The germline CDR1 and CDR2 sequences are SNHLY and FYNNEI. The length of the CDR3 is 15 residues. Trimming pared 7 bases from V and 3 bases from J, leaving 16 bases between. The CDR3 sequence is CASKPGGSNYNEQFF. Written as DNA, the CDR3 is TGTGCCAGCAAGCCGGGGGGCTCTAACTACAATGAGCAGTTCTTC.